This TCR beta chain was sequenced in a study of cytomegalovirus exposure and HLA in healthy donors. Study-level points and caveats: Compared with the roughly 700-donor mean, an Asian-associated ancestry cluster reportedly had fewer N-insertions, according to a later analysis.

All the people who gave samples were healthy bone marrow donors. Note on this clone: Antigen unknown.

Germline CDR1 is SGHDN and CDR2 is FVKESK. CDR3 size: 16 residues. With V trimmed by 0 bases and J by 5 bases, 8 bases remained unmatched. The primer mix had 60 Vbeta and 13 Jbeta primers. The table came from immunoSEQ multiplex PCR; TCRdb's copy has only in-frame clones and leaves some out. The sample has some 250,000 clones; over 80% are singletons. The V call is TRBV14, the J call TRBJ2-5, with 8 nucleotides matching TRBD2. This clonotype originated in a woman aged 40 to 50 in good health and CMV-seropositive. Input material: PBMCs. CDR3 bases: TGTGCCAGCAGCCAAGATCGGTTAGCGGGATGGGAGACCCAGTACTTC. Its protein product is CASSQDRLAGWETQYF.